This TCR beta chain was observed in a study of blood T cell repertoires in COVID-19 (dated by TCRdb to the early 2020s). Regarding the research as a whole: The collaborator samples originated in the United States, Italy and Spain and spanned the acute and convalescent phases of COVID-19. The prospective study material was composed of cDNA or gDNA derived from T cells, B-cell-depleted T cells, or PBMCs. Subjects who had been exposed to COVID-19, were actively infected with it, or had recovered from it provided the deeply sampled blood TCRbeta repertoires that made up the dataset. The repertoires were released in a freely available public database intended as a resource for research on the immune response to SARS-CoV-2. The samples were drawn from two sources: the first 160 participants of the ongoing ImmuneRACE study, and over 1,000 subjects contributed by 6 global collaborators. The sample metadata nearly always contained a de-identified subject ID, COVID-19 status, age in years and sex. Where HLA class I and class II types were available, the types were taken from metadata supplied by the sample provider, not from assay-based typing. Overall study outcomes, separate from this receptor: The amount of clinical and demographic metadata varied by source and participant and was provided uncurated.

With respect to this clone: This receptor's antigen is unknown. No base-level quality is on record; no much larger clone is a single base apart.

CDR1 and CDR2, per the germline V gene (reference sequence), are DFQATT and SNEGSKA. V and J are truncated by 3 bases and 3 bases respectively, leaving an intervening sequence of 17 bases. From the cysteine through the phenylalanine, the CDR3 covers 15 amino acids. Only the CDR3 portion is preserved as DNA: 45 bases, with reading frame beginning at the first base. Another Seattle source contributed samples from volunteer blood donors who had recovered from COVID-19. Whole blood was collected in K2EDTA tubes by collaborating institutions according to the institutions' own protocols. For TCRbeta analysis, collaborator samples were shipped as frozen whole blood, as isolated PBMCs, or as DNA extracted from either sample type. TCRbeta CDR3 regions were amplified from genomic DNA using the immunoSEQ Assay, a bias-controlled multiplex PCR. In the paper's pipeline: Nucleated cell counts per sample were estimated from amplification of reference gene primers within the assay. To quantify the absolute abundance of each unique TCRbeta CDR3 rearrangement, sequence reads were collapsed and filtered. For each sample, productive Simpson clonality was calculated as the square root of Simpson's diversity index across productive rearrangements. TCRdb limited this immuneACCESS table to in-frame rearrangements with V and J called. A share of clones is missing; checked studies link under half to unresolved V genes, and the rest is unexplained. V and J calls and clone size are as listed in that table; D and trimming were resolved from the DNA. The sample yields roughly 150,000 clones; around 88% were counted once. The ten largest clones add up to roughly 19% of the sample.

The receptor was isolated from a woman in her 70s who had recovered from COVID-19. Recombination connected TRBV20-1 to TRBJ1-1; the D region possibly corresponds to TRBD1 (5 bases align). The specimen sequenced was peripheral blood. The CDR3 is CSASPGSMWDTEAFF. The DNA sequence is given as TGCAGTGCTAGTCCAGGGTCGATGTGGGACACTGAAGCTTTCTTT.